The 28 T cell receptor beta chains in this list originate from one sample, sequenced in a study of T cell repertoires in cytomegalovirus infection. TCRdb called the reads again in MiXCR, with one record for every CDR3 protein. The table lists a few hundred thousand distinct CDR3 sequences, 15% to 20% of them singletons. Material: PBMCs. Receptors originate from a human donor in good health (CMV status not recorded). Some clones in this sample may be carry-over from other donors' samples.

The chain employs TRBV12-3 or TRBV12-4 and TRBJ1-3; no clear D gene. The germline V and J ends were trimmed by 10 bases and 0 bases, with 16 bases remaining between them. The CDR3 covers 15 residues. The DNA of the CDR3 is TGTGCCACCTCCCTCGAGCCAAACTCTGGAAACACCATATATTTT. Amino acid sequence: CATSLEPNSGNTIYF.

The chain uses TRBV20-1 and TRBJ2-1; perhaps TRBD1 as D (5 bases). There are 13 residues in the CDR3. The ends were cut back, 0 bases at V and 6 bases at J, with 9 bases in the middle. The germline V gene encodes CDR1 DFQATT and CDR2 SNEGSKA (reference sequence). The CDR3 protein is CSARDKGSNEQFF. The DNA of the CDR3 is TGCAGTGCTAGAGATAAGGGGTCCAATGAGCAGTTCTTC.

This clonotype has a count of ten or more. This chain uses TRBV25-1 with TRBJ2-1, with 11 bases aligning to TRBD2. This CDR3 has 17 residues. Trimming at V came to 4 bases and at J to 10 bases, leaving 15 bases not matched to a gene. Germline V CDR1 and CDR2: MGHDK, SYGVNS. The CDR3 spells CASSGSNQGLAGAEQFF. The CDR3 nucleotides are TGTGCCAGCAGTGGGAGTAACCAAGGACTAGCGGGCGCGGAGCAGTTCTTC.

In this sample, this clonotype turned up many times. V is TRBV7-2 and J is TRBJ1-4; 9 bases agree with TRBD1. Germline V gives CDR1 SGHTA, CDR2 FQGNSA. The CDR3 runs 16 residues. The junction had 11 bases not matched to a gene; V was cut back by 2 bases and J by 10 bases. Here the CDR3 DNA reads TGTGCCAGCAGCTTAACTTCCGGGACAGGGTTGGCAAAACTGTTTTTT. The encoded protein is CASSLTSGTGLAKLFF.

In this sample, this clonotype turned up many times. The gene calls are TRBV7-2 and TRBJ1-1; 7 nucleotides align to TRBD1. Germline V lookup: CDR1 SGHTA, CDR2 FQGNSA. This CDR3 contains 14 residues. V lost 6 bases to trimming and J lost 1 base; unmatched junction nucleotides: 5. Here the CDR3 DNA reads TGTGCCAGCAGAGGACAGGCCCGGAACACTGAAGCTTTCTTT. This gives the protein CASRGQARNTEAFF.

There are a few counts of this clonotype. The chain has TRBV10-3 and TRBJ2-5, with TRBD2 identical over 7 bases. The CDR3 totals 16 residues. Germline V CDR1 and CDR2: ENHRY, SYGVKD. J was trimmed by 0 bases and V by 3 bases; bases with no gene match: 7. The CDR3 nucleotides read TGTGCCATCAGTGATCGGTCTAGCGGAAACCAAGAGACCCAGTACTTC. Protein product: CAISDRSSGNQETQYF.

In its sample, this clonotype was seen many times. V is TRBV28 and J is TRBJ1-4; TRBD1 is a possible D gene (5 bases). V shed 3 bases and J shed 7 bases, with 12 bases lying between them. The CDR3 totals 14 residues. Germline assignment: CDR1 MDHEN and CDR2 SYDVKM. The CDR3 region is CASSFGQLVEKLFF. CDR3 DNA: TGTGCCAGCAGTTTCGGACAATTGGTTGAAAAACTGTTTTTT.

The chain employs TRBV28 and TRBJ2-4, with a possible D match to TRBD2 (6 bases). CDR3 length equals 14 residues. Trimming shortened V by 6 bases and J by 7 bases, and 16 bases separated the two germline ends. CDR1 is MDHEN, CDR2 SYDVKM, per germline. The CDR3 region is CASSGRDVLNIQYF. In DNA form, the CDR3 reads TGTGCCAGCAGCGGGCGGGACGTTTTGAACATTCAGTACTTC.

This clonotype has at least ten counts. The chain uses TRBV7-9 and TRBJ2-5; tentative D call: TRBD2 (5 bases). V was cut by 5 bases and J by 1 base, with 8 bases left in between. Germline V CDR1 and CDR2: SEHNR, FQNEAQ (reference sequence). There are 13 residues in the CDR3. CDR3 sequence reads: CASSGEGQETQYF. CDR3 bases: TGTGCCAGCAGCGGCGAGGGCCAAGAGACCCAGTACTTC. The variable domain in full, with the rest retrieved from reference TRBV7-9 and TRBJ2-5, is DTGVSQNPRHKITKRGQNVTFRCDPISEHNRLYWYRQTLGQGPEFLTYFQNEAQLEKSRLLSDRFSAERPKGSFSTLEIQRTEQGDSAMYLCASSGEGQETQYFGPGTRLLVL.

There are a few counts of this clonotype. This chain connects TRBV10-3 to TRBJ2-6, with 8 bases identical to TRBD2. V gave up 4 bases and J gave up 3 bases; unmatched junction bases: 11. Germline CDR1 is ENHRY and CDR2 is SYGVKD. The CDR3 consists of 18 residues. The CDR3, as DNA: TGTGCCATCAGTGTAGCCCCGCGGGGGGCTAATGGGGCCAACGTCCTGACTTTC. The encoded protein is CAISVAPRGANGANVLTF.

The sample holds many counts of this clonotype. The chain combines TRBV7-8 with TRBJ2-6; D is unresolved. Germline CDR1 SGHVS, CDR2 FQNEAQ. The CDR3 sequence is 15 residues long. Trimming cost V 1 base and J 2 bases, with 6 bases left between them. The CDR3 loop is CASSLGSPGANVLTF. CDR3 DNA: TGTGCCAGCAGCTTAGGCAGTCCTGGGGCCAACGTCCTGACTTTC.

Turning to this clonotype: A read error is possible here, since a much larger clone lies one base away. This chain joins TRBV11-1 and TRBJ1-2; D gene uncertain. The CDR3 has 15 amino acids. CDR1 is SGHAT, CDR2 FQDESV, per germline (reference sequence). CDR3 DNA: TGTGCCAGCAGCTTAGCAGCCAGTCACCTGTATGGCCACACCTTC. Translated, it gives CASSLAASHLYGHTF.

This clonotype was seen a few times. The rearrangement uses TRBV12-3 or TRBV12-4 and TRBJ2-7; 9 positions agree with TRBD2. The CDR3 loop spans 14 amino acids. V lost 7 bases, J lost 1 base, and 5 bases stayed unmatched. The CDR3 DNA is TGTGCCAGCACAGACCTAGCGGGGTCCTACGAGCAGTACTTC. It is translated as CASTDLAGSYEQYF.

This clonotype has at least ten counts. This chain connects TRBV7-2 to TRBJ2-3; D not resolved. Germline V gene data show CDR1 as SGHTA and CDR2 as FQGNSA. The CDR3 is 11 amino acids. The V and J ends lost 4 bases and 6 bases respectively, with 5 bases between them. CDR3 region: CASSSRDTQYF. CDR3 coding DNA: TGTGCCAGCAGCTCCCGGGATACGCAGTATTTT.

This clonotype was counted only a few times. The chain couples TRBV20-1 to TRBJ2-5, with D possibly matching TRBD1 (5 bases). Between the trimmed V and J ends, which lost 5 bases and 2 bases, there was a span of 15 bases. The CDR3 is 14 amino acids. Germline loops: CDR1 DFQATT, CDR2 SNEGSKA (reference sequence). CDR3 protein: CSAYDSLLQETQYF. The CDR3 bases are TGCAGTGCTTACGACAGCCTATTACAAGAGACCCAGTACTTC.

This clonotype was detected only a few times. This chain connects TRBV27 to TRBJ1-2, with 8 bases that match TRBD1. This CDR3 region has 14 residues. The V and J ends lost 5 bases and 5 bases, in that order; junction bases with no gene match: 7. CDR1 and CDR2 (germline): MNHEY, SMNVEV (reference sequence). In DNA, the CDR3 is TGTGCCAGCAGTACGACAGGGGCGTTATATGGCTACACCTTC. Translating it yields CASSTTGALYGYTF.

This clonotype came up a few times. The CDR3 region has the DNA TGCGCCAGCAGCCAGGAGGACAGCCGGTATAATTCACCCCTCCACTTT. Protein sequence: CASSQEDSRYNSPLHF. The chain carries TRBV4-1 and TRBJ1-6; possibly TRBD1 for D (6 bases). Germline loops: CDR1 MGHRA, CDR2 YSYEKL. This CDR3 has 16 amino acids. Trimming stripped 3 bases from V and 4 bases from J, with 13 bases between.

This clonotype was found a few times. This sequence joins TRBV7-9 and TRBJ1-1, with D possibly matching TRBD1 (6 bases). The CDR3 has 12 amino acids. The V gene's germline CDR1 is SEHNR and CDR2 FQNEAQ (reference sequence). Trimming shortened V by 4 bases and J by 5 bases, and 8 bases separated the two germline ends. CDR3 coding DNA: TGTGCCAGCAGCTACAGGGAAACTGAAGCTTTCTTT. It specifies CASSYRETEAFF.

About this clonotype: This CDR3 fails to terminate in the conserved phenylalanine or tryptophan, so it likely reflects a read error. This chain joins TRBV27 and TRBJ2-5; D is possibly TRBD1 (6 bases). V lost 4 bases to trimming and J lost 1 base, with 16 bases between them. CDR1 and CDR2 (germline): MNHEY, SMNVEV (reference sequence). This CDR3 contains 16 residues. The DNA for the CDR3 is TGTGCCAGCAGTTCCCTCACAGGACAGATCCAAGAGACCCAGTACTGC. This gives the protein CASSSLTGQIQETQYC.

In its sample, this clonotype was seen many times. The chain links TRBV10-3 to TRBJ1-4; D is unresolved. Trimming took 3 bases from V and 2 from J, leaving 13 bases between them. Germline V lookup: CDR1 ENHRY, CDR2 SYGVKD. The CDR3 spans 16 residues. CDR3 in amino acids: CAISDEGGSTNEKLFF. Written as DNA, the CDR3 is TGTGCCATCAGTGACGAGGGTGGGAGCACTAATGAAAAACTGTTTTTT.

The chain has TRBV7-9 and TRBJ2-7; 7 bases are a match to TRBD1. V shed 3 bases and J 0 bases; nucleotides not matched to a gene: 8. Germline loops: CDR1 SEHNR, CDR2 FQNEAQ (reference sequence). The CDR3 extends over 16 amino acids. In DNA, the CDR3 is TGTGCCAGCAGCTTTGGGACAGTCGGAAACTCCTACGAGCAGTACTTC. This encodes CASSFGTVGNSYEQYF.

This clonotype showed up just a few times. This chain uses TRBV4-3 with TRBJ1-1, with D tentatively TRBD1 (5 bases). The CDR3 spans 15 residues. Trimming left V 0 bases short and J 3 bases short, with 11 bases between. Germline loops: CDR1 LGHNA, CDR2 YSLEER. The CDR3 DNA is TGCGCCAGCAGCCAAGATTGGGGGGGGGACACTGAAGCTTTCTTT. Protein sequence: CASSQDWGGDTEAFF.

This clonotype was picked up many times. The J gene is TRBJ2-1, the V gene TRBV7-2, with 11 nucleotides matching TRBD1. The junction had 10 bases not matched to a gene; V was cut back by 5 bases and J by 7 bases. Germline CDR1 SGHTA, CDR2 FQGNSA. This CDR3 is built from 16 residues. CDR3 protein: CASSIDPGQGGNEQFF. The CDR3 region has the DNA TGTGCCAGCAGCATAGACCCGGGACAGGGGGGAAATGAGCAGTTCTTC.

In this sample, this clonotype turned up many times. This chain uses TRBV7-2 with TRBJ2-2; 8 bases align to TRBD2. Germline trimming cut 7 bases from V and 4 bases from J; bases unmatched to any gene: 11. The length of the CDR3 is 16 residues. Germline lookup yields CDR1 SGHTA and CDR2 FQGNSA. In DNA, the CDR3 is TGTGCCAGCAACCCGGCGCGGGGGGTAGGCACCGGGGAGCTGTTTTTT. Protein product: CASNPARGVGTGELFF.

The chain couples TRBV7-8 to TRBJ2-2, with TRBD1 as a possible D gene (6 bases). The V gene's germline CDR1 is SGHVS and CDR2 FQNEAQ. V was clipped by 0 bases and J by 6 bases, with 17 bases between them. CDR3 length: 17 residues. CDR3 in amino acids: CASSLAGTGQESGELFF. As DNA, the CDR3 is TGTGCCAGCAGCTTAGCCGGTACAGGGCAAGAGTCCGGGGAGCTGTTTTTT.

In its sample, this clonotype was seen many times. DNA for the CDR3: TGTGCCAGCAGTCAAGGGGGCTACACCTTC. This gives the protein CASSQGGYTF. The chain has TRBV7-6 and TRBJ1-2; D is ambiguous. This CDR3 comprises 10 residues. Trimming took off 6 bases at V and 8 bases at J, with 7 bases between the two ends. The germline gives CDR1 SGHVS, CDR2 FNYEAQ.

At least ten counts were recorded for this clonotype. The CDR3 loop is CASNSRQGGPQHF. DNA of the CDR3: TGTGCCAGCAACTCTAGACAGGGAGGGCCCCAGCATTTT. V and J are TRBV7-2 and TRBJ1-5, with 7 positions matching TRBD1. Trimming removed 7 bases from V and 9 bases from J; junction bases left unmatched: 9. Per germline, CDR1 SGHTA and CDR2 FQGNSA. This CDR3 comprises 13 residues.

This clonotype was found many times. This sequence joins TRBV7-8 and TRBJ2-1; D remains ambiguous. CDR3 size: 16 residues. V was pared by 5 bases and J by 6 bases, with 20 bases between. Germline CDR1 reads SGHVS; CDR2 reads FQNEAQ. The CDR3 DNA reads TGTGCCAGCAGCAGCCGCCGGGTCCCGGTCGGCAATGAGCAGTTCTTC. It yields the protein CASSSRRVPVGNEQFF.